Below, 22 T cell receptor beta chains from the same sample are listed, as sequenced in a study of beta chain features in type 1 diabetes. As every portion of the isolated RNA was reverse transcribed, the sequencing read expressed TCRB transcripts. Measured with immunoSEQ multiplex PCR; TCRdb has only the in-frame clones, and not every one. The sample includes 680,000 or so clones, less than 20% seen only once; the top ten take about 0.097%. The material sequenced was naive CD4+ T cells from blood. These receptors all stem from a man between 18 and 35 years old in good health.

For the CDR3, the DNA is TGTGCCAGCAGACGACAGGGCGGCAGGTCCTACAATGAGCAGTTCTTC. It codes for CASRRQGGRSYNEQFF. The chain couples TRBV6-6 to TRBJ2-1, with 7 nucleotides matching TRBD1. CDR3 length: 16 amino acids. Trimming at V came to 6 bases and at J to 1 base, leaving 9 bases not matched to a gene. Germline lookup yields CDR1 MNHNY and CDR2 SVGAGI (reference sequence).

The rearrangement joins TRBV19 to TRBJ2-7, with D hard to call. Germline V gene lookup returns CDR1 LNHDA and CDR2 SQIVND (reference sequence). The CDR3 extends over 13 amino acids. V was shortened by 1 base and J by 3 bases, with 7 bases between the two germline ends. CDR3 sequence: CASSIAADYEQYF. As DNA, the CDR3 is TGTGCCAGTAGTATAGCGGCGGACTACGAGCAGTACTTC.

This clone was counted ten times or more. This chain joins TRBV19 and TRBJ2-7; 11 positions match TRBD2. CDR3 size: 15 residues. Trimming cost V 6 bases and J 2 bases; bases outside gene matches: 6. Germline V gene data show CDR1 as LNHDA and CDR2 as SQIVND (reference sequence). CDR3 protein: CASRPGTSGTYEQYF. CDR3 in DNA: TGTGCCAGTAGGCCCGGGACTAGCGGCACCTACGAGCAGTACTTC.

Remarks on this clone: This same CDR3 is encoded by further DNA sequences in the sample. The chain links TRBV7-9 to TRBJ2-7; D tentatively fits TRBD1 or TRBD2 (6 bases each). The germline gives CDR1 SEHNR, CDR2 FQNEAQ (reference sequence). Trimming removed 1 base at V and 1 base at J, with 11 bases between. CDR3 length: 15 residues. The CDR3 DNA is TGTGCCAGCAGCTTAGTGGGGGGCTCATCCTACGAGCAGTACTTC. Its protein product is CASSLVGGSSYEQYF. The whole variable domain, remainder taken from reference TRBV7-9 and TRBJ2-7, is DTGVSQNPRHKITKRGQNVTFRCDPISEHNRLYWYRQTLGQGPEFLTYFQNEAQLEKSRLLSDRFSAERPKGSFSTLEIQRTEQGDSAMYLCASSLVGGSSYEQYFGPGTRLTVT.

This clone occurred a few times. This CDR3 reads CASSGETQYF. The CDR3 DNA is TGTGCCAGCAGCGGTGAGACCCAGTACTTC. This chain joins TRBV9 and TRBJ2-5; D not certain. This CDR3 comprises 10 residues. Germline CDR1 and CDR2: SGDLS and YYNGEE. V lost 3 bases and J 5 bases, leaving 2 bases between the germline ends.

V usage is TRBV5-6 and J usage is TRBJ1-1, with TRBD1 matching over 8 bases. Germline CDR1 and CDR2: SGHDT and YYEEEE. V shed 7 bases and J 1 base; nucleotides not matched to a gene: 6. The CDR3 contains 14 residues. CDR3 bases: TGTGCCAGCTGGGCCGGGACAGGGAACACTGAAGCTTTCTTT. Protein: CASWAGTGNTEAFF. The full variable domain, with the rest looked up from reference TRBV5-6 and TRBJ1-1, is DAGVTQSPTHLIKTRGQQVTLRCSPKSGHDTVSWYQQALGQGPQFIFQYYEEEERQRGNFPDRFSGHQFPNYSSELNVNALLLGDSALYLCASWAGTGNTEAFFGQGTRLTVV.

This clone was observed a handful of times. This chain uses TRBV7-9 with TRBJ1-1; 12 bases are a match to TRBD1. Trimming at V came to 5 bases and at J to 4 bases, leaving 14 bases not matched to a gene. The germline V gene encodes CDR1 SEHNR and CDR2 FQNEAQ (reference sequence). The CDR3 contains 18 residues. The CDR3 reads CASSLAPGQGAKSTEAFF. As DNA, the CDR3 is TGTGCCAGCAGCCTGGCACCGGGACAGGGGGCGAAGAGCACTGAAGCTTTCTTT. The whole variable domain, filled in from reference TRBV7-9 and TRBJ1-1, reads DTGVSQNPRHKITKRGQNVTFRCDPISEHNRLYWYRQTLGQGPEFLTYFQNEAQLEKSRLLSDRFSAERPKGSFSTLEIQRTEQGDSAMYLCASSLAPGQGAKSTEAFFGQGTRLTVV.

The chain uses TRBV7-9 and TRBJ1-2; TRBD1 matches 10 bases. Germline V gene lookup returns CDR1 SEHNR and CDR2 FQNEAQ (reference sequence). Unmatched junction bases numbered 6, after V lost 5 bases and J lost 9 bases. The length of the CDR3 is 13 residues. The DNA for the CDR3 is TGTGCCAGCAGCGAAAAGGGACAGGGGAGCTACACCTTC. This encodes CASSEKGQGSYTF.

The rearrangement joins TRBV7-8 to TRBJ1-5, with 7 bases aligning to TRBD1. Germline trimming cut 4 bases from V and 0 bases from J; bases unmatched to any gene: 3. The CDR3 runs 15 residues. Germline V CDR1 and CDR2: SGHVS, FQNEAQ. For the CDR3, the DNA is TGTGCCAGCAGCTCTGGGACAGCTAGCAATCAGCCCCAGCATTTT. Translating it yields CASSSGTASNQPQHF.

This clone appeared a few times. The rearrangement links TRBV5-4 to TRBJ2-7, with D uncertain. V shed 2 bases and J shed 3 bases, with 12 bases lying between them. The CDR3 runs to 14 residues. Germline-derived CDR1 and CDR2 are SGHNT and YYREEE (reference sequence). Written as DNA, the CDR3 is TGTGCCAGCAGCTTAAGTGGGATACTCTACGAGCAGTACTTC. It translates to CASSLSGILYEQYF.

The rearrangement uses TRBV6-5 and TRBJ2-5, with TRBD1 matching over 7 bases. This CDR3 comprises 15 residues. CDR1 and CDR2 (germline): MNHEY, SVGAGI. V dropped 7 bases and J dropped 2; count of bases not matched to a gene: 10. The CDR3 protein is CASKYRGWDQETQYF. Written as DNA, the CDR3 is TGTGCCAGCAAATACAGGGGATGGGATCAAGAGACCCAGTACTTC.

V is TRBV2 and J is TRBJ2-5, with D perhaps TRBD1 (7 bases). The CDR3 consists of 15 residues. Germline assignment: CDR1 SNHLY and CDR2 FYNNEI. V shed 2 bases and J shed 4 bases, with 14 bases lying between them. In nucleotides, the CDR3 is TGTGCCAGCAGTGAAACGGGGGCAGGGGGAGAGACCCAGTACTTC. Translated, it gives CASSETGAGGETQYF.

The chain couples TRBV2 to TRBJ2-7; D is perhaps TRBD1 or TRBD2 (5 bases each). Trimming removed 11 bases from V and 6 bases from J, with 17 bases in between. There are 12 residues in the CDR3. The V gene's germline CDR1 is SNHLY and CDR2 FYNNEI. CDR3 protein: CAGSRDGSEQYF. In nucleotides, the CDR3 is TGTGCCGGGAGCAGGGATGGGAGCGAGCAGTACTTC.

J is TRBJ2-5 and V is TRBV14, with TRBD2 identical over 7 bases. The CDR3 is 14 residues long. The ends lost 4 bases at V and 5 bases at J; junction bases unmatched: 7. Germline V gene data show CDR1 as SGHDN and CDR2 as FVKESK. The CDR3 DNA follows: TGTGCCAGCAGCCCATGGACTAGTTCGGAGACCCAGTACTTC. Translating it yields CASSPWTSSETQYF.

The chain employs TRBV7-9 and TRBJ2-1; 7 nucleotides line up with TRBD2. Germline-derived CDR1 and CDR2 are SEHNR and FQNEAQ (reference sequence). CDR3 size: 14 residues. The J segment lost 2 bases and the V segment lost 5 bases, leaving 3 bases of the junction unmatched. The DNA for the CDR3 is TGTGCCAGCAGCCGAAGCGGGGCCTACAATGAGCAGTTCTTC. Its protein is CASSRSGAYNEQFF.

This clone occurred a few times. Here the CDR3 DNA reads TGTGCCAGTAGTATAAGGGGACAGGGCGCCGGGGAGCTGTTTTTT. Translation gives CASSIRGQGAGELFF. The chain employs TRBV19 and TRBJ2-2; the match to TRBD1 covers 9 bases. Germline CDR1 is LNHDA and CDR2 is SQIVND (reference sequence). The CDR3 sequence is 15 residues long. Losses at the gene ends were 2 bases for V and 6 bases for J; bases not matched to a gene: 4.

Regarding this clone: Other nucleotide sequences in the sample specify the same CDR3. The V call is TRBV29-1, the J call TRBJ1-1; no firm D call. This CDR3 comprises 12 residues. The V gene's germline CDR1 is SQVTM and CDR2 ANQGSEA. V shed 3 bases and J shed 1 base, with 6 bases lying between them. The CDR3 loop reads CSVDRGNTEAFF. CDR3 nucleotides: TGCAGCGTTGATCGCGGGAACACTGAAGCTTTCTTT.

This clone was detected many times. The chain uses TRBV2 and TRBJ2-4, with 9 bases lining up with TRBD1. The V gene's germline CDR1 is SNHLY and CDR2 FYNNEI. V was clipped by 8 bases and J by 7 bases; unmatched bases: 6. The CDR3 sequence is 13 residues long. The CDR3 nucleotides are TGTGCCAGCGGGGACAGGGATGCTAACATTCAGTACTTC. This translates into CASGDRDANIQYF.

The J gene is TRBJ2-7, the V gene TRBV18, with TRBD1 matching over 9 bases. The CDR3 spans 16 residues. Losses at the gene ends were 3 bases for V and 0 bases for J; bases not matched to a gene: 6. The germline CDR1 and CDR2 sequences are KGHSH and LQKENI. The CDR3 region is CASSPPGQGGSYEQYF. DNA for the CDR3: TGTGCCAGCTCACCTCCGGGACAGGGAGGCTCCTACGAGCAGTACTTC.

V and J are TRBV29-1 and TRBJ2-1; D is possibly TRBD2 (5 bases). CDR1 is SQVTM and CDR2 is ANQGSEA in the germline V gene. This CDR3 is built from 14 residues. The CDR3 here is CTPSLLDNYNEQFF. The CDR3 coding sequence is TGCACCCCGAGTCTACTAGACAACTACAATGAGCAGTTCTTC.

This clone appeared a few times. V is TRBV14 and J is TRBJ2-7; 10 bases agree with TRBD1. CDR1 and CDR2 (germline): SGHDN, FVKESK. V was clipped by 3 bases and J by 3 bases; unmatched bases: 5. This CDR3 is built from 15 residues. CDR3 in DNA: TGTGCCAGCAGCCATGGACGGGACAGGGGCTACGAGCAGTACTTC. It yields the protein CASSHGRDRGYEQYF.

CDR3 sequence (DNA): TGTGCCAGCAGTACCCGGGACAGGGGACCACCCCAGCATTTT. Its protein product is CASSTRDRGPPQHF. V and J are TRBV7-2 and TRBJ1-5; 10 bases are a match to TRBD1. V was pared by 6 bases and J by 10 bases, with 9 bases of the junction left unmatched. Germline loops: CDR1 SGHTA, CDR2 FQGNSA. This CDR3 comprises 14 residues. The variable domain in full, with the rest retrieved from reference TRBV7-2 and TRBJ1-5, is GAGVSQSPSNKVTEKGKDVELRCDPISGHTALYWYRQSLGQGLEFLIYFQGNSAPDKSGLPSDRFSAERTGGSVSTLTIQRTQQEDSAVYLCASSTRDRGPPQHFGDGTRLSIL.